The next 27 T cell receptor beta chains were all read from a single sample in a study of lymphopenia after photon versus proton radiotherapy. Libraries were prepared by immunoSEQ multiplex PCR; TCRdb keeps only in-frame clonotypes and omits some of them. The sample lists 35,000 to 45,000 clones, around 86% occurring once. The sample consisted of peripheral blood, taken from a patient treated with proton-based radiotherapy. These TCRs come from an older woman with pancreatic cancer.

This clone was counted once. This chain connects TRBV6-6 to TRBJ2-1; weak D call: TRBD1 (6 bases). The CDR3 extends over 16 amino acids. Trimming removed 5 bases from V and 1 base from J, with 15 bases in between. Germline lookup yields CDR1 MNHNY and CDR2 SVGAGI (reference sequence). The CDR3 sequence is CASSQDRPTSYNEQFF. In nucleotides, the CDR3 is TGTGCCAGCAGTCAGGACAGACCAACTTCCTACAATGAGCAGTTCTTC.

J is TRBJ2-7 and V is TRBV28; D might be TRBD1 or TRBD2, each matching 5 bases. Germline V gene lookup returns CDR1 MDHEN and CDR2 SYDVKM. The CDR3 length is 14 residues. V was clipped by 7 bases and J by 0 bases, with 13 bases between them. CDR3 in DNA: TGTGCCAGCAAACCCGGGACGTCCTCCTACGAGCAGTACTTC. It is translated as CASKPGTSSYEQYF.

This sequence joins TRBV28 and TRBJ1-2, with D maybe TRBD1 (6 bases). CDR3 length: 12 residues. Trimming left V 4 bases short and J 7 bases short, with 10 bases between. In germline, CDR1 is MDHEN, CDR2 SYDVKM. The CDR3: CASSSLGGGYTF. CDR3 in DNA: TGTGCCAGCAGTTCACTAGGGGGTGGCTACACCTTC.

This rearrangement joins TRBV25-1 to TRBJ2-3; TRBD1 agrees at 7 bases. CDR1 is MGHDK, CDR2 SYGVNS, per germline. V gave up 0 bases and J gave up 7 bases; unmatched junction bases: 13. The CDR3 sequence is 17 residues long. Here the CDR3 DNA reads TGTGCCAGCAGTGAATACCACAGGGGAACCGGTCTCTATACGCAGTATTTT. This gives the protein CASSEYHRGTGLYTQYF.

This clone was seen only once. V is TRBV14 and J is TRBJ2-1, with D perhaps matching TRBD1 or TRBD2 (6 bases each). The ends were cut back, 7 bases at V and 9 bases at J, with 19 bases in the middle. CDR1 SGHDN and CDR2 FVKESK come from the germline V gene. CDR3 size: 14 residues. In DNA form, the CDR3 reads TGTGCCAGCACGGGAGTCAGGACCAGGGGTGAGCAGTTCTTC. This gives the protein CASTGVRTRGEQFF. Variable domain in full (rest from reference TRBV14 and TRBJ2-1): EAGVTQFPSHSVIEKGQTVTLRCDPISGHDNLYWYRRVMGKEIKFLLHFVKESKQDESGMPNNRFLAERTGGTYSTLKVQPAELEDSGVYFCASTGVRTRGEQFFGPGTRLTVL.

J is TRBJ1-4 and V is TRBV2; 7 nucleotides agree with TRBD1. Germline CDR1 reads SNHLY; CDR2 reads FYNNEI. The J segment lost 0 bases and the V segment lost 5 bases, leaving 3 bases of the junction unmatched. This CDR3 comprises 15 residues. The CDR3 reads CASSPQGATNEKLFF. In DNA, the CDR3 is TGTGCCAGCAGTCCTCAGGGGGCAACTAATGAAAAACTGTTTTTT.

The chain employs TRBV25-1 and TRBJ1-1; 7 bases agree with TRBD1. The CDR3 has 16 residues. V lost 3 bases and J lost 1; bases outside the gene matches: 8. CDR1 and CDR2 from the germline V gene are MGHDK and SYGVNS. This chain's CDR3 is CASSDRAGTANTEAFF. The CDR3 DNA follows: TGTGCCAGCAGTGATAGGGCCGGGACAGCGAACACTGAAGCTTTCTTT. The whole variable domain, remainder taken from reference TRBV25-1 and TRBJ1-1, is EADIYQTPRYLVIGTGKKITLECSQTMGHDKMYWYQQDPGMELHLIHYSYGVNSTEKGDLSSESTVSRIRTEHFPLTLESARPSHTSQYLCASSDRAGTANTEAFFGQGTRLTVV.

Of note for this clone: A read error is likely here: a far larger clone is one base away. The gene calls are TRBV9 and TRBJ1-5; 8 nucleotides line up with TRBD1. V lost 3 bases and J lost 5; bases outside the gene matches: 7. This CDR3 has 15 residues. Germline assignment: CDR1 SGDLS and CDR2 YYNGEE. Here the CDR3 reads CASSDGTGGYQPQHF. CDR3 sequence (DNA): TGTGCCAGCAGCGACGGTACAGGGGGGTATCAGCCCCAGCATTTT.

The rearrangement uses TRBV28 and TRBJ2-7; 8 bases align to TRBD2. V gave up 1 base and J gave up 6 bases; unmatched junction bases: 8. Germline V gives CDR1 MDHEN, CDR2 SYDVKM. CDR3 size: 15 residues. The CDR3 loop is CASSLYVGRAAEQYF. The CDR3 nucleotides are TGTGCCAGCAGTTTATACGTCGGGAGGGCAGCCGAGCAGTACTTC.

The rearrangement joins TRBV7-9 to TRBJ2-5; D gene unclear. The length of the CDR3 is 13 residues. Per germline, CDR1 SEHNR and CDR2 FQNEAQ (reference sequence). With 4 bases removed from V and 4 bases from J, the gap between germline ends came to 10 bases. The CDR3 nucleotides read TGTGCCAGCAGCTCCGGCCGAGCAGAGACCCAGTACTTC. The encoded protein is CASSSGRAETQYF.

This clone was recorded once. The V gene is TRBV2, the J gene TRBJ2-5, with a tentative D call TRBD2 (6 bases). The end of the DNA is better explained by TRBJ2-7, so the J call may be wrong. CDR1 is SNHLY and CDR2 is FYNNEI in the germline V gene. CDR3 length equals 14 residues. The CDR3 protein is CASSGGTYSYEQYF. In DNA, the CDR3 is TGTGCCAGCAGTGGGGGGACTTATTCCTACGAGCAGTACTTC.

The chain has TRBV28 and TRBJ2-5, with 8 bases matching TRBD2. This CDR3 has 13 amino acids. V was pared by 7 bases and J by 2 bases, with 3 bases of the junction left unmatched. Germline V lookup: CDR1 MDHEN, CDR2 SYDVKM. The CDR3 region is CASNLAGQETQYF. The CDR3 nucleotides read TGTGCCAGCAATCTAGCGGGTCAAGAGACCCAGTACTTC.

J is TRBJ2-7 and V is TRBV19; possible D gene TRBD2, 7 bases. Germline V gives CDR1 LNHDA, CDR2 SQIVND (reference sequence). Trimming took off 3 bases at V and 5 bases at J, with 26 bases between the two ends. The CDR3 has 18 amino acids. The CDR3 region is CASSIAVPGGLALDEQYF. The CDR3, as DNA: TGTGCCAGTAGTATCGCGGTCCCGGGGGGCCTGGCGCTGGACGAGCAGTACTTC.

The chain combines TRBV5-1 with TRBJ1-2; possible D gene TRBD1, 5 bases. V shed 4 bases and J shed 2 bases, with 15 bases lying between them. CDR3 length: 15 residues. Germline V gene data show CDR1 as SGHRS and CDR2 as YFSETQ. The CDR3 spells CASSDGGGRNYGYTF. DNA of the CDR3: TGCGCCAGCAGCGACGGTGGGGGGAGGAACTATGGCTACACCTTC. Using reference TRBV5-1 and TRBJ1-2 for the parts outside the CDR3, the full variable domain is KAGVTQTPRYLIKTRGQQVTLSCSPISGHRSVSWYQQTPGQGLQFLFEYFSETQRNKGNFPGRFSGRQFSNSRSEMNVSTLELGDSALYLCASSDGGGRNYGYTFGSGTRLTVV.

J is TRBJ2-7 and V is TRBV28, with unresolved D. Germline CDR1 and CDR2: MDHEN and SYDVKM. CDR3 length: 13 residues. Trimming removed 4 bases at V and 0 bases at J, with 7 bases between. The CDR3 region is CASSSGGSYEQYF. DNA for the CDR3: TGTGCCAGCAGTTCGGGTGGCTCCTACGAGCAGTACTTC.

The chain joins TRBV7-3 to TRBJ2-1; 7 nucleotides align to TRBD1. V shed 5 bases and J 8 bases; nucleotides not matched to a gene: 12. The CDR3 consists of 15 residues. From germline, CDR1 is SGHTA and CDR2 FQGTGA. The CDR3 is CASSISGGAAYEQFF. The CDR3 region has the DNA TGTGCCAGCAGCATTTCAGGGGGTGCAGCGTATGAGCAGTTCTTC. Full variable domain (missing parts from reference TRBV7-3 and TRBJ2-1): GAGVSQTPSNKVTEKGKYVELRCDPISGHTALYWYRQSLGQGPEFLIYFQGTGAADDSGLPNDRFFAVRPEGSVSTLKIQRTERGDSAVYLCASSISGGAAYEQFFGPGTRLTVL.

In this sample, this clone turned up once. The chain uses TRBV5-6 and TRBJ2-5; 7 positions agree with TRBD1. V gave up 2 bases and J gave up 2 bases; unmatched junction bases: 3. Germline loops: CDR1 SGHDT, CDR2 YYEEEE. The CDR3 loop spans 14 amino acids. In DNA, the CDR3 is TGTGCCAGCAGCTTAGGACAGGCTCAAGAGACCCAGTACTTC. It is translated as CASSLGQAQETQYF.

This rearrangement joins TRBV7-3 to TRBJ2-1, with 8 bases aligning to TRBD2. Germline CDR1 SGHTA, CDR2 FQGTGA. The CDR3 consists of 22 residues. Trimming at V came to 5 bases and at J to 4 bases, leaving 28 bases not matched to a gene. Here the CDR3 reads CASSIENPGLTEERELYNEQFF. Written as DNA, the CDR3 is TGTGCCAGCAGCATCGAAAACCCCGGGCTGACGGAGGAGCGGGAGTTGTACAATGAGCAGTTCTTC. Based on the CDR3 plus reference TRBV7-3 and TRBJ2-1, the full variable domain is GAGVSQTPSNKVTEKGKYVELRCDPISGHTALYWYRQSLGQGPEFLIYFQGTGAADDSGLPNDRFFAVRPEGSVSTLKIQRTERGDSAVYLCASSIENPGLTEERELYNEQFFGPGTRLTVL.

The rearrangement links TRBV30 to TRBJ1-1; no firm D call. The CDR3 totals 10 residues. Per the germline V gene, CDR1 is GTSNPN and CDR2 is SVGIG (reference sequence). Trimming pared 0 bases from V and 10 bases from J, leaving 6 bases between. CDR3 loop: CAWSVATAFF. The DNA of the CDR3 is TGTGCCTGGAGTGTTGCGACAGCTTTCTTT.

The chain employs TRBV5-4 and TRBJ2-1, with unresolved D. There are 16 residues in the CDR3. V shed 4 bases and J shed 3 bases, with 17 bases lying between them. Looked up from germline, CDR1 is SGHNT and CDR2 is YYREEE (reference sequence). The chain's CDR3 is CASSAPKGGVYNEQFF. CDR3 coding DNA: TGTGCCAGCAGCGCCCCTAAGGGCGGAGTCTACAATGAGCAGTTCTTC.

This chain connects TRBV6-4 to TRBJ2-3; TRBD2 aligns across 12 bases. CDR3 length: 16 amino acids. Germline V gives CDR1 MRHNA, CDR2 SNTAGT. V was clipped by 5 bases and J by 7 bases; unmatched bases: 10. In DNA form, the CDR3 reads TGTGCCAGCAGTTTACCTAGCGGGAGGGCCAAGAATACGCAGTATTTT. Translation: CASSLPSGRAKNTQYF.

J is TRBJ1-5 and V is TRBV5-8, with D possibly matching TRBD1 (6 bases). Per the germline V gene, CDR1 is SGHTS and CDR2 is YDEGEE. The CDR3 runs to 16 residues. Trimming left V 1 base short and J 4 bases short, with 15 bases between. This CDR3 reads CASSLRLGGGNQPQHF. The CDR3 DNA reads as TGTGCCAGCAGCTTGCGGTTGGGGGGCGGGAATCAGCCCCAGCATTTT.

The gene calls are TRBV7-9 and TRBJ2-7; TRBD2 matches at 9 bases. This CDR3 spans 15 amino acids. V lost 4 bases to trimming and J lost 2 bases; unmatched junction nucleotides: 6. Germline CDR1 is SEHNR and CDR2 is FQNEAQ (reference sequence). The CDR3 bases are TGTGCCAGCAGCTCCGGGACTAGCCGCACCTACGAGCAGTACTTC. Translating gives CASSSGTSRTYEQYF.

This chain joins TRBV11-3 and TRBJ2-7; either TRBD1 or TRBD2 may supply D (5 bases each). Germline lookup yields CDR1 SGHNT and CDR2 YENEEA. This CDR3 region has 15 residues. V was cut by 0 bases and J by 8 bases, with 17 bases left in between. CDR3 sequence: CASSLDPYLEGQQYF. CDR3 sequence (DNA): TGTGCCAGCAGCTTAGACCCGTACCTCGAGGGGCAGCAGTACTTC.

This clone was counted a few times. The V and J genes are TRBV18 and TRBJ1-2; D perhaps matches TRBD1 (6 bases). Trimming removed 4 bases at V and 1 base at J, with 10 bases between. Germline CDR1 reads KGHSH; CDR2 reads LQKENI. CDR3 size: 14 residues. This CDR3 is CASSLQGNNYGYTF. DNA of the CDR3: TGTGCCAGCTCACTACAGGGTAATAACTATGGCTACACCTTC.

This clone was counted a few times. The DNA for the CDR3 is TGTGCCAGCAGTTTCTTGCGACAGTCTGGGGCCAACGTCCTGACTTTC. Translating gives CASSFLRQSGANVLTF. The chain is built from TRBV28 and TRBJ2-6; tentative D call: TRBD1 (5 bases). CDR1 and CDR2 from the germline V gene are MDHEN and SYDVKM. The V end was cut by 3 bases, the J end by 1 base, with 10 bases between. There are 16 residues in the CDR3.

The chain joins TRBV9 to TRBJ2-1; 9 nucleotides agree with TRBD2. CDR3 size: 16 residues. The germline V gene encodes CDR1 SGDLS and CDR2 YYNGEE. V was pared by 3 bases and J by 10 bases, with 14 bases of the junction left unmatched. The CDR3 here is CASSAYNKIAGDEQFF. The CDR3 DNA reads as TGTGCCAGCAGCGCATACAACAAGATAGCGGGAGACGAGCAGTTCTTC.